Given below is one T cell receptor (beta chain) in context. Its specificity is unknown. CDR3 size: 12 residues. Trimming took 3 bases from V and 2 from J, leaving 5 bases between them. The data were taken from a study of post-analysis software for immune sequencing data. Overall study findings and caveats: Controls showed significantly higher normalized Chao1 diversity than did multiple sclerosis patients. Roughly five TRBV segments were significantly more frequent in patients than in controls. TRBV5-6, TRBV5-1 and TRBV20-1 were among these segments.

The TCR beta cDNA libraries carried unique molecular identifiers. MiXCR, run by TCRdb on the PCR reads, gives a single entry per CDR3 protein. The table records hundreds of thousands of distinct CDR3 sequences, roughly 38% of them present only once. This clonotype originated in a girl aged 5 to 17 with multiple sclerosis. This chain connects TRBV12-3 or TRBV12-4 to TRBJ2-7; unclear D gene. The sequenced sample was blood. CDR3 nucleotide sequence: TGTGCCAGCAGTTTGGTTACCTACGAGCAGTACTTC. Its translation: CASSLVTYEQYF.